These 5 T cell receptor beta chains share one sample of origin, sequenced in a study of CD8+ T cells in alopecia areata. Regarding treatment: oral pan-JAK inhibitor, 5-10 mg twice daily. Reverse transcribed after extraction, RNA yielded cDNA as the sequencing template. TCRdb keeps only in-frame clones here, not all; method: immunoSEQ multiplex PCR. In the table there are around 200,000 clones, approximately 53% of which are singletons. The starting material was CD8+ T cells sorted from blood, obtained at week 24, from a patient treated with tofacitinib. These receptors were obtained from a human donor with alopecia areata.

This sequence joins TRBV10-2 and TRBJ2-7, with D perhaps matching TRBD1 or TRBD2 (5 bases each). The germline V gene encodes CDR1 WSHSY and CDR2 SAAADI. The CDR3 consists of 12 residues. The germline V and J ends were trimmed by 8 bases and 4 bases, with 12 bases remaining between them. DNA for the CDR3: TGCGCCAGCCGGGACCTCGGATACGAGCAGTACTTC. This gives the protein CASRDLGYEQYF.

This clone was seen only once. The rearrangement links TRBV4-3 to TRBJ1-6; D is ambiguous. This CDR3 has 16 residues. Germline V gene data show CDR1 as LGHNA and CDR2 as YSLEER. V gave up 0 bases and J gave up 5 bases, with 11 bases separating them. CDR3 sequence (DNA): TGCGCCAGCAGCCAAGATGGAGCCAGGAATAATTCACCCCTCCACTTT. It codes for CASSQDGARNNSPLHF.

The table lists this clone with a few counts. The chain couples TRBV7-3 to TRBJ2-3, with D hard to call. The CDR3 runs 15 residues. V lost 2 bases to trimming and J lost 0 bases, with 9 bases between them. Germline V lookup: CDR1 SGHTA, CDR2 FQGTGA. The CDR3 protein is CASSLVSSSTDTQYF. In DNA, the CDR3 is TGTGCCAGCAGCTTAGTCAGCTCTAGCACAGATACGCAGTATTTT. The variable domain in full, completed from reference TRBV7-3 and TRBJ2-3, reads GAGVSQTPSNKVTEKGKYVELRCDPISGHTALYWYRQSLGQGPEFLIYFQGTGAADDSGLPNDRFFAVRPEGSVSTLKIQRTERGDSAVYLCASSLVSSSTDTQYFGPGTRLTVL.

This chain connects TRBV5-4 to TRBJ1-5; D unresolved. Trimming stripped 4 bases from V and 4 bases from J, with 15 bases between. The CDR3 runs 15 residues. Per the germline V gene, CDR1 is SGHNT and CDR2 is YYREEE (reference sequence). The CDR3 DNA reads TGTGCCAGCAGCCTGGGAGAGGGCCCTAATCAGCCCCAGCATTTT. It encodes CASSLGEGPNQPQHF. Full variable domain (remainder filled in from reference TRBV5-4 and TRBJ1-5): ETGVTQSPTHLIKTRGQQVTLRCSSQSGHNTVSWYQQALGQGPQFIFQYYREEENGRGNFPPRFSGLQFPNYSSELNVNALELDDSALYLCASSLGEGPNQPQHFGDGTRLSIL.

The chain combines TRBV27 with TRBJ2-7, with TRBD1 as a possible D gene (6 bases). CDR1 is MNHEY and CDR2 is SMNVEV in the germline V gene (reference sequence). The CDR3 has 12 residues. V was clipped by 4 bases and J by 6 bases, with 10 bases between them. CDR3 sequence: CASSSRGSEQYF. The CDR3 coding sequence is TGTGCCAGCAGTTCCAGGGGATCCGAGCAGTACTTC.